The rows below give T cell receptor beta chains drawn from one sample of a study of blood T cell repertoires in COVID-19. Using immunoSEQ multiplex PCR, the repertoire was profiled, and TCRdb retains in-frame clones only, with some absent. The table has about 180,000 clones, 80% to 90% seen once. The sequenced material came from peripheral blood. Receptors were obtained from a man aged 60 to 69 with acute or convalescent COVID-19. The CDR3 runs from the conserved cysteine through the conserved F or W. D genes are given only for firm matches. Clone size is shown for a subset of rows, as once, few, many or a class of expanded clone.

len	abundance	v_gene	d_gene	j_gene	CDR3aa	CDR3nt
16	.	TRBV6-5	.	TRBJ1-4	CASSYEAGRGNEKLFF	TGTGCCAGCAGTTACGAGGCGGGCCGGGGTAATGAAAAACTGTTTTTT
16	.	TRBV7-2	TRBD1	TRBJ2-5	CASSSPGQGRLATQYF	TGTGCCAGCAGCTCGCCGGGACAGGGGCGTTTGGCGACCCAGTACTTC
12	.	TRBV5-1	.	TRBJ1-1	CASSPGETEAFF	TGCGCCAGCAGCCCAGGGGAAACTGAAGCTTTCTTT
17	.	TRBV7-6	TRBD2	TRBJ2-2	CASSSSGTSGPTGELFF	TGTGCCAGCAGCTCCTCCGGGACTAGCGGTCCCACCGGGGAGCTGTTTTTT
16	.	TRBV5-1	.	TRBJ2-2	CASSLGTDANTGELFF	TGCGCCAGCAGCTTGGGGACAGACGCGAACACCGGGGAGCTGTTTTTT
16	.	TRBV9	.	TRBJ2-7	CASNGGGDCPNYEQYF	TGTGCCAGCAATGGAGGGGGGGACTGCCCGAACTACGAGCAGTACTTC
15	.	TRBV15	TRBD1	TRBJ1-5	CATSRAGTGSQPQHF	TGTGCCACCAGCAGAGCGGGGACAGGGAGTCAGCCCCAGCATTTT
15	.	TRBV19	.	TRBJ2-7	CASSIGNREGNEQYF	TGTGCCAGTAGTATAGGAAACAGGGAAGGGAACGAGCAGTACTTC
16	.	TRBV9	TRBD2	TRBJ2-1	CASSPRPSGLYNEQFF	TGTGCCAGCAGCCCGAGACCTAGCGGGCTCTACAATGAGCAGTTCTTC
15	.	TRBV18	.	TRBJ1-1	CASSPGWGRNTEAFF	TGTGCCAGCTCACCGGGTTGGGGCAGGAACACTGAAGCTTTCTTT
16	.	TRBV7-8	TRBD1	TRBJ1-3	CASSLGQGSSRNTIYF	TGTGCCAGCAGCTTAGGACAGGGGAGTTCTAGAAACACCATATATTTT
13	few	TRBV2	.	TRBJ2-3	CASSLTGMDTQYF	TGTGCCAGCAGTCTAACAGGGATGGATACGCAGTATTTT
13	.	TRBV12-3/TRBV12-4	.	TRBJ1-5	CASSLAGSQPQHF	TGTGCCAGCAGTTTAGCAGGGAGCCAGCCCCAGCATTTT
16	.	TRBV19	.	TRBJ2-7	CASSIDAAGSLGEQYF	TGTGCCAGTAGTATAGATGCGGCGGGATCCCTCGGGGAGCAGTACTTC
15	.	TRBV6-5	TRBD2	TRBJ2-7	CASRPGLGRTYEQYF	TGTGCCAGCAGACCTGGACTAGGTCGAACCTACGAGCAGTACTTC
14	once	TRBV6-5	TRBD1	TRBJ2-5	CASRDRGLGETQYF	TGTGCCAGCAGGGACAGGGGGCTCGGAGAGACCCAGTACTTC
13	.	TRBV12-3/TRBV12-4	TRBD2	TRBJ2-3	CASSPRLADTQYF	TGTGCCAGCAGCCCGAGACTAGCGGATACGCAGTATTTT
15	.	TRBV28	.	TRBJ1-2	CASSLWETGSYGYTF	TGTGCCAGCAGTTTATGGGAAACAGGGAGCTATGGCTACACCTTC
16	.	TRBV23-1	TRBD2	TRBJ2-3	CASSQSLAGAADTQYF	TGCGCCAGCAGTCAATCCTTAGCGGGAGCTGCAGATACGCAGTATTTT
14	.	TRBV7-2	.	TRBJ2-7	CASSLEGGTGEQYF	TGTGCCAGCAGCTTAGAGGGTGGTACGGGGGAGCAGTACTTC
13	.	TRBV12-3/TRBV12-4	TRBD1	TRBJ1-2	CASSRQGPYGYTF	TGTGCCAGCAGCAGACAGGGTCCCTATGGCTACACCTTC
17	.	TRBV4-3	TRBD1	TRBJ2-3	CASSQGTGGAGTDTQYF	TGCGCCAGCAGCCAGGGAACAGGGGGCGCGGGCACAGATACGCAGTATTTT
11	.	TRBV5-1	.	TRBJ1-2	CASSSEYGYTF	TGCGCCAGCAGCTCTGAGTATGGCTACACCTTC
15	.	TRBV5-1	TRBD1	TRBJ2-1	CASSLQGGAYNEQFF	TGCGCCAGCAGCTTACAGGGGGGAGCCTACAATGAGCAGTTCTTC
15	.	TRBV7-3	TRBD2	TRBJ2-1	CASSFGGSPRNEQFF	TGTGCCAGCAGCTTCGGCGGGAGCCCCCGCAATGAGCAGTTCTTC
16	.	TRBV7-9	TRBD1	TRBJ2-3	CASSILWTGSTDTQYF	TGTGCCAGCAGCATTCTCTGGACAGGGAGCACAGATACGCAGTATTTT
13	.	TRBV2	TRBD1	TRBJ2-7	CASSRDSLYEQYF	TGTGCCAGCAGTCGGGACAGCCTCTACGAGCAGTACTTC
14	.	TRBV6-1	.	TRBJ2-7	CASSDAGHADEQYF	TGTGCCAGCAGTGACGCGGGCCACGCGGACGAGCAGTACTTC
15	.	TRBV28	.	TRBJ2-3	CASIKTAPYTDTQYF	TGTGCCAGCATTAAGACAGCTCCATACACAGATACGCAGTATTTT
16	.	TRBV9	TRBD1	TRBJ1-1	CASSVRDRGLSTEAFF	TGTGCCAGCAGCGTTCGGGACAGGGGATTAAGCACTGAAGCTTTCTTT
14	few	TRBV6-5	.	TRBJ1-5	CASTAGMGGQPQHF	TGTGCCAGCACCGCAGGGATGGGCGGTCAGCCCCAGCATTTT
14	.	TRBV4-1	TRBD1	TRBJ1-2	CASSPAGQGYGYTF	TGCGCCAGCAGCCCCGCAGGACAGGGATACGGCTACACCTTC
13	.	TRBV18	TRBD2	TRBJ2-7	CASSPRTGGEQYF	TGTGCCAGCTCACCCAGGACGGGAGGAGAGCAGTACTTC
14	.	TRBV7-2	.	TRBJ2-1	CASSLRRNYNEQFF	TGTGCCAGCAGCTTACGGAGGAACTACAATGAGCAGTTCTTC
11	.	TRBV20-1	.	TRBJ2-1	CSARSGDEQFF	TGCAGTGCTAGGTCGGGTGATGAGCAGTTCTTC
13	.	TRBV19	TRBD1	TRBJ1-5	CASSNTGVQPQHF	TGTGCCAGTAGTAATACAGGGGTCCAGCCCCAGCATTTT
15	.	TRBV7-2	TRBD2	TRBJ2-1	CASSQWTSEYNEQFF	TGTGCCAGCAGCCAGTGGACTAGCGAGTACAATGAGCAGTTCTTC
12	.	TRBV12-3/TRBV12-4	.	TRBJ2-5	CASSLNRETQYF	TGTGCCAGCAGTTTAAACAGGGAGACCCAGTACTTC
15	few	TRBV10-3	TRBD1	TRBJ1-5	CAISERGTANQPQHF	TGTGCCATCAGTGAACGCGGGACAGCAAATCAGCCCCAGCATTTT
14	.	TRBV30	TRBD2	TRBJ2-2	CAWSVLSGLGELFF	TGTGCCTGGAGTGTACTTAGCGGGCTGGGGGAGCTGTTTTTT
15	.	TRBV6-2/TRBV6-3	.	TRBJ1-1	CASSYRDTGNTEAFF	TGTGCCAGCAGTTACCGGGACACAGGGAACACTGAAGCTTTCTTT
14	.	TRBV5-4	TRBD2	TRBJ2-5	CASSRTSDQETQYF	TGTGCCAGCAGCCGTACTAGCGACCAAGAGACCCAGTACTTC
14	.	TRBV7-2	.	TRBJ1-1	CASSPRGRATEAFF	TGTGCCAGCAGCCCTAGGGGCAGGGCCACTGAAGCTTTCTTT
15	.	TRBV28	.	TRBJ2-2	CASTWGDRDTGELFF	TGTGCCAGCACTTGGGGGGACCGAGACACCGGGGAGCTGTTTTTT
15	.	TRBV7-2	TRBD2	TRBJ2-3	CASSPVGTNTDTQYF	TGTGCCAGCAGCCCAGTTGGGACTAACACAGATACGCAGTATTTT
16	.	TRBV19	TRBD1	TRBJ1-5	CASSPTGQGHNQPQHF	TGTGCCAGTAGTCCTACCGGACAGGGCCACAATCAGCCCCAGCATTTT
15	.	TRBV6-5	TRBD1	TRBJ2-7	CASSYSGTGGLEQYF	TGTGCCAGCAGTTACTCGGGGACAGGGGGGCTCGAGCAGTACTTC
13	.	TRBV2	TRBD2	TRBJ2-7	CASRMTSGNEQYF	TGTGCCAGCCGTATGACTAGCGGAAACGAGCAGTACTTC
11	.	TRBV19	.	TRBJ2-1	CASSIAGEQFF	TGTGCCAGTAGTATAGCGGGTGAGCAGTTCTTC
14	.	TRBV4-1	.	TRBJ2-1	CASSLVTSYNEQFF	TGCGCCAGCAGTCTAGTGACTTCCTACAATGAGCAGTTCTTC
14	.	TRBV7-9	TRBD1	TRBJ2-7	CASSLRQGADEQYF	TGTGCCAGCAGCCTACGACAGGGGGCCGACGAGCAGTACTTC
16	.	TRBV5-6	.	TRBJ2-1	CASSLLGGASLNEQFF	TGTGCCAGCAGCTTGCTTGGGGGCGCATCTCTCAATGAGCAGTTCTTC